One and the same sample provided the 20 T cell receptor beta chains below, sequenced in a study of blood T cells in healthy people across ages. Primed by a sample-barcoded 5' primer and a J-beta primer mix, a second PCR proceeded for about 6 to 12 cycles. TCRdb independently ran MiXCR on the 5' RACE reads; one entry per CDR3 protein. The sample lists 650,000 to 800,000 distinct CDR3 sequences, over 40% occurring once. Sequencing input: blood. Receptors originate from a woman aged 80 or over in good health.

The V gene is TRBV5-1, the J gene TRBJ2-2; D possibly corresponds to TRBD1 (5 bases). Trimming cost V 3 bases and J 4 bases, with 13 bases left between them. This CDR3 comprises 15 residues. CDR1 is SGHRS, CDR2 YFSETQ, per germline. CDR3 loop: CASSSRDSFTGELFF. CDR3 in DNA: TGCGCCAGCAGCTCCCGCGACAGTTTCACCGGGGAGCTGTTTTTT.

As concerns this clonotype: One end of the junction fails to match germline, which may point to a read error. The chain is built from TRBV28 and TRBJ2-7; 12 nucleotides agree with TRBD2. Germline CDR1 MDHEN, CDR2 SYDVKM. The CDR3 contains 14 residues. The CDR3 region has the DNA TGTGCCAGCAGTCCTAGCGGGGGGGCGAATGAGCAGTACTTT. It yields the protein CASSPSGGANEQYF.

This chain joins TRBV30 and TRBJ1-5; 7 nucleotides match TRBD1. Germline loops: CDR1 GTSNPN, CDR2 SVGIG (reference sequence). Losses at the gene ends were 3 bases for V and 3 bases for J; bases not matched to a gene: 5. This CDR3 is built from 14 residues. The CDR3, as DNA: TGTGCCTGGAGCTGGACAGGTCACAATCAGCCCCAGCATTTT. Its protein is CAWSWTGHNQPQHF.

The CDR3 loop is CASSPLTAGGIETQYF. CDR3 bases: TGTGCCAGCAGCCCTCTTACCGCGGGAGGGATAGAGACCCAGTACTTC. The chain carries TRBV7-7 and TRBJ2-5; 9 bases line up with TRBD2. Germline V gives CDR1 SSHAT, CDR2 FNYEAQ (reference sequence). This CDR3 is built from 16 residues. Trimming took 5 bases from V and 4 from J; bases not matched to a gene: 11. Supplemented by reference TRBV7-7 and TRBJ2-5, the full variable domain reads GAGVSQSPRYKVTKRGQDVTLRCDPISSHATLYWYQQALGQGPEFLTYFNYEAQPDKSGLPSDRFSAERPEGSISTLTIQRTEQRDSAMYRCASSPLTAGGIETQYFGPGTRLLVL.

The J gene is TRBJ2-7, the V gene TRBV28; 10 bases match TRBD2. J was trimmed by 7 bases and V by 7 bases; bases with no gene match: 16. The CDR3 is 16 amino acids. The V gene's germline CDR1 is MDHEN and CDR2 SYDVKM. The CDR3 bases are TGTGCCAGCATCCTCCAAGCGGGGGGGCCTTACAATGAGCAGTACTTC. The encoded protein is CASILQAGGPYNEQYF.

To note about this clonotype: Mismatch with germline at one junction end may stem from a read error. V and J are TRBV7-9 and TRBJ2-1, with D perhaps TRBD2 (6 bases). Germline V CDR1 and CDR2: SEHNR, FQNEAQ (reference sequence). The CDR3 extends over 16 amino acids. DNA of the CDR3: TGTGCCAGCAGCTTGCCCCTCGCGGGGTCCTGCAATGAGCAGTTCTTC. It encodes CASSLPLAGSCNEQFF.

Many counts were recorded for this clonotype. This chain links TRBV6-5 with TRBJ1-6; no reliable D call. Trimming shortened V by 0 bases and J by 7 bases, and 7 bases separated the two germline ends. Germline lookup yields CDR1 MNHEY and CDR2 SVGAGI. The CDR3 consists of 14 residues. This chain's CDR3 is CASSYSLRNSPLHF. In nucleotides, the CDR3 is TGTGCCAGCAGTTACTCGCTCCGGAATTCACCCCTCCACTTT.

At least ten counts were recorded for this clonotype. The chain is built from TRBV7-9 and TRBJ2-7; tentatively, D is TRBD1 (5 bases). The ends were cut back, 4 bases at V and 4 bases at J, with 14 bases in the middle. This CDR3 spans 14 amino acids. Germline CDR1 is SEHNR and CDR2 is FQNEAQ (reference sequence). In nucleotides, the CDR3 is TGTGCCAGCAGCTCAATAACACAGGAGTACGAGCAGTACTTC. This codes for CASSSITQEYEQYF.

This clonotype was counted ten times or more. V gene TRBV18 combines with J gene TRBJ2-4; 10 bases are shared with TRBD2. This CDR3 region has 18 residues. Per germline, CDR1 KGHSH and CDR2 LQKENI. Germline trimming cut 6 bases from V and 2 bases from J; bases unmatched to any gene: 13. The CDR3 region is CASSTGTSAVGTKNIQYF. For the CDR3, the DNA is TGTGCCAGCTCGACCGGGACTAGCGCCGTCGGGACCAAAAACATTCAGTACTTC.

On this clonotype itself: It may be a read error: a sequence one base away is much more abundant. V is TRBV7-9 and J is TRBJ2-1; D unclear. The CDR3 totals 13 residues. CDR1 SEHNR and CDR2 FQNEAQ come from the germline V gene (reference sequence). V shed 5 bases and J shed 8 bases, with 13 bases lying between them. The CDR3 here is CASSVTPQYEQFF. CDR3 coding DNA: TGTGCCAGCAGCGTCACGCCTCAGTATGAGCAGTTCTTC.

The rearrangement uses TRBV20-1 and TRBJ2-3; TRBD2 agrees at 11 bases. Looked up from germline, CDR1 is DFQATT and CDR2 is SNEGSKA (reference sequence). The length of the CDR3 is 15 residues. Losses at the gene ends were 6 bases for V and 2 bases for J; bases not matched to a gene: 7. The CDR3 sequence: CSAHRTSGLTDTQYF. The CDR3 nucleotides are TGCAGTGCCCACCGGACTAGCGGGCTCACAGATACGCAGTATTTT.

This clonotype appeared a single time. The rearrangement uses TRBV4-3 and TRBJ1-4; D possibly corresponds to TRBD1 (5 bases). V was trimmed by 2 bases and J by 3 bases, leaving 22 bases between them. This CDR3 spans 19 amino acids. Germline lookup yields CDR1 LGHNA and CDR2 YSLEER. CDR3 bases: TGCGCCAGCAGCCAAATAACGGGAGGGGTCCCTTCATCTAATGAAAAACTGTTTTTT. Translation: CASSQITGGVPSSNEKLFF.

This clonotype has a count of ten or more. This chain connects TRBV27 to TRBJ2-7, with D perhaps matching TRBD1 (6 bases). The CDR3 has 16 residues. The germline gives CDR1 MNHEY, CDR2 SMNVEV (reference sequence). V lost 3 bases and J lost 2, with 17 bases in between. CDR3 protein: CASSLEAQGFTYEQYF. For the CDR3, the DNA is TGTGCCAGCAGTTTGGAGGCGCAGGGGTTCACCTACGAGCAGTACTTC.

This rearrangement joins TRBV2 to TRBJ2-3; TRBD2 matches 7 bases. The J segment lost 6 bases and the V segment lost 4 bases, leaving 10 bases of the junction unmatched. Germline CDR1 is SNHLY and CDR2 is FYNNEI. There are 15 residues in the CDR3. The CDR3: CASSGSGGPRDTQYF. The CDR3 DNA follows: TGTGCCAGCAGTGGCTCGGGAGGACCTCGTGATACGCAGTATTTT. Complete variable domain (other parts from reference TRBV2 and TRBJ2-3): EPEVTQTPSHQVTQMGQEVILRCVPISNHLYFYWYRQILGQKVEFLVSFYNNEISEKSEIFDDQFSVERPDGSNFTLKIRSTKLEDSAMYFCASSGSGGPRDTQYFGPGTRLTVL.

V gene TRBV28 combines with J gene TRBJ2-7; TRBD1 is a possible D gene (7 bases). This CDR3 contains 14 residues. Deletions cut 5 bases from V and 2 bases from J, with 13 bases between. Per the germline V gene, CDR1 is MDHEN and CDR2 is SYDVKM. DNA of the CDR3: TGTGCCAGCAGTCTCCGCAGGGGGGCCTACGAGCAGTACTTC. Amino acid sequence: CASSLRRGAYEQYF.

This chain uses TRBV7-9 with TRBJ1-6, with D possibly being TRBD1 (6 bases). The CDR3 is 18 amino acids. Germline CDR1 reads SEHNR; CDR2 reads FQNEAQ (reference sequence). Trimming left V 5 bases short and J 1 base short, with 18 bases between. The CDR3 loop reads CASSPGGGAVSYNSPLHF. CDR3 nucleotide sequence: TGTGCCAGCAGCCCGGGGGGGGGCGCAGTTTCCTATAATTCACCCCTCCACTTT. The entire variable domain, with the rest obtained from reference TRBV7-9 and TRBJ1-6, is as follows: DTGVSQNPRHKITKRGQNVTFRCDPISEHNRLYWYRQTLGQGPEFLTYFQNEAQLEKSRLLSDRFSAERPKGSFSTLEIQRTEQGDSAMYLCASSPGGGAVSYNSPLHFGNGTRLTVT.

The CDR3 is CASSLRGLNTGELFF. The DNA of the CDR3 is TGTGCCAGCAGCTTACGAGGGCTGAACACCGGGGAGCTGTTTTTT. The chain recombines TRBV13 with TRBJ2-2, with D possibly TRBD2 on 5 matching bases. The V end was cut by 2 bases, the J end by 1 base, with 8 bases between. Germline assignment: CDR1 PRHDT and CDR2 FYEKMQ (reference sequence). The CDR3 has 15 residues.

The chain links TRBV20-1 to TRBJ2-4, with 9 positions matching TRBD1. The J call may be mistaken, given a closer DNA end match to TRBJ2-7. Germline V gene lookup returns CDR1 DFQATT and CDR2 SNEGSKA (reference sequence). The CDR3 is 14 residues long. In nucleotides, the CDR3 is TGCAGTGCTGGATCCGGGACAGGGACTATCGAGCAGTACTTC. Protein: CSAGSGTGTIEQYF.

The chain couples TRBV29-1 to TRBJ2-1; D is possibly TRBD1 (5 bases). This CDR3 has 12 residues. V was shortened by 6 bases and J by 10 bases, with 16 bases between the two germline ends. Per germline, CDR1 SQVTM and CDR2 ANQGSEA. CDR3 in amino acids: CSVQQGTTEQFF. In DNA form, the CDR3 reads TGCAGCGTACAGCAGGGAACCACAGAGCAGTTCTTC.

For this clonotype: Possible read error: a much larger clone is one base away. The J gene is TRBJ2-7, the V gene TRBV20-1; TRBD2 might be the D (6 bases). Germline V gene sequence: CDR1 DFQATT, CDR2 SNEGSKA (reference sequence). CDR3 size: 14 residues. The CDR3 bases are TGCAGTGCAGATCAAGCGGGCCCCTCCTACGAGCAGTGCTTC. Translated: CSADQAGPSYEQCF.